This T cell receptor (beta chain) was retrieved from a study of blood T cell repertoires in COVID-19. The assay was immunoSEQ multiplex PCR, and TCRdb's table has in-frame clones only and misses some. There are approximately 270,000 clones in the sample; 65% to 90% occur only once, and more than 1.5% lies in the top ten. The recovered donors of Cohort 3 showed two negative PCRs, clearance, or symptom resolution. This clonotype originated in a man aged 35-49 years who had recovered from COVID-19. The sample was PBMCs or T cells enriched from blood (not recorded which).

The CDR3 coding sequence is TGTGCCAGCAGCCTGAGACAGGGGGCCTCCAGAGGGTGGGAGCAGTACTTC. It is translated as CASSLRQGASRGWEQYF. J is TRBJ2-7 and V is TRBV13, with TRBD1 identical over 10 bases. With 5 bases clipped from V and 7 bases from J, the junction kept 17 bases outside the gene matches. The length of the CDR3 is 17 residues. CDR1 and CDR2 from the germline V gene are PRHDT and FYEKMQ (reference sequence).